This TCR beta chain was profiled in a study of lymphopenia after photon versus proton radiotherapy. Findings of the study overall: Oligoclonal CD8+ Temra expansion after nadir drove photon patients' diversity drop.

The V and J ends lost 5 bases and 7 bases respectively, with 12 bases between them. The germline CDR1 and CDR2 sequences are MNHEY and SVGAGI. This CDR3 region has 12 residues. Concerning this clone: The antigen is unknown.

The data were produced by immunoSEQ multiplex PCR, yet TCRdb's version contains in-frame clones alone and is incomplete. The data contain around 70,000 clones, approximately 90% of them singletons. This receptor was obtained from a woman aged 40 to 55 with cholangiocarcinoma. The chain combines TRBV6-5 with TRBJ2-7, with D possibly being TRBD2 (6 bases). This specimen was peripheral blood, taken from a patient treated with photon-based radiotherapy. CDR3 in DNA: TGTGCCAGCAGTCCGGGACTTCGTGAGCAGTACTTC. It translates to CASSPGLREQYF.